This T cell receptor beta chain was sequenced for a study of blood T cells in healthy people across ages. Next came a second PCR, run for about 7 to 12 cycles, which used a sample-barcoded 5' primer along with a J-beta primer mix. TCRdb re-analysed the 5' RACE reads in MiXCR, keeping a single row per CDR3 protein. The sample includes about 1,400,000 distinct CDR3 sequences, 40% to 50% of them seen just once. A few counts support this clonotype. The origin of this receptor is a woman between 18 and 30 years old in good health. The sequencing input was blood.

The CDR3: CASSDGRSSGWHEQFF. The CDR3 DNA reads as TGTGCCAGCAGTGACGGTCGGTCTAGCGGGTGGCATGAGCAGTTCTTC. V usage is TRBV6-1 and J usage is TRBJ2-1; 8 bases fit TRBD2. This CDR3 is built from 16 residues. CDR1 and CDR2 from the germline V gene are MNHNS and SASEGT. Trimming took 3 bases from V and 8 from J; bases not matched to a gene: 12.